Listed here is a single T cell receptor (beta chain). Its recognized antigen is unknown. Base qualities are not recorded, but no much larger clone differs from it by a single base. These data originate in a study of T cell changes during pregnancy in multiple sclerosis (dated by TCRdb to about 2019). About the investigation overall: In women with multiple sclerosis, the researchers looked at how the T cell repertoire shifted as pregnancy progressed.

Libraries were built with the immunoSEQ multiplex PCR assay. Drawn from immuneACCESS, this table holds only the in-frame rearrangements with V and J called that TCRdb kept. Clones are partly lost; checked studies trace under half to an unresolved V gene and leave the rest unexplained. The sample table contains about 110,000 clones; only one count was recorded for roughly 92% of them. Jointly, the top ten make up 0.78% of the sample. The junction shows trimming of 7 bases on V and 1 base on J, plus 11 bases between the germline ends. CDR1 SGHTS and CDR2 YDEGEE were looked up in the germline V gene. The CDR3 spans 13 residues, from the cysteine through the phenylalanine. Here the CDR3 DNA is all that survives: 39 bases in frame from base 1.

Sequencing used peripheral blood, obtained in the third trimester of pregnancy. The rearrangement combines TRBV5-8 with TRBJ1-1, with an unclear D gene assignment. The source is a female donor in good health, enrolled as a control in a pregnancy study. The DNA is TGTGCCAGCCCCTTTTACAGGAACACTGAAGCTTTCTTT. The encoded protein is CASPFYRNTEAFF.